The entry below gives a single T cell receptor beta chain sequence along with its context. The specificity of this receptor is unknown. Base qualities are not at hand, and no much larger clone is one base apart. The trial excluded patients who had a history of autoimmune disease or who were on systemic immunosuppression. Peripheral blood for TCR sequencing was drawn from every dose cohort at baseline, at cycle 4 day 1 and at cycle 7 day 1. The samples were drawn from a first-in-human, open-label, multicenter phase I dose-escalation trial of ivuxolimab. The trial enrolled adults with locally advanced or metastatic head and neck squamous cell, hepatocellular, melanoma or renal cell carcinoma. CD4+ and CD8+ T cells were sorted separately from peripheral blood before TCR sequencing. The data were taken from a study of OX40 agonist ivuxolimab in advanced cancers. Context from the whole study: The costimulatory receptor OX40 (CD134) was targeted by ivuxolimab, a fully human IgG2 agonistic monoclonal antibody. Of the approximately 50 dose-escalation patients, hepatocellular carcinoma was present in roughly 19, melanoma in roughly 15, renal cell carcinoma in 9 and head and neck cancer in 9. Partial responses occurred in three dose-escalation patients: two with cutaneous melanoma and one with hepatocellular carcinoma. Intravenous ivuxolimab was administered to patients every 2 weeks at six dose levels: 0.01, 0.1, 0.3, 1.5, 3 and 10 mg/kg. Peripheral TCRbeta sequencing was intended to test whether TCR sequence diversity was altered and clonal T-cell expansion was caused by ivuxolimab. The monotherapy dose-escalation portion (N ≈ 56 patients) of the phase I ivuxolimab trial is reported in the paper. Prior anti-PD-1, anti-PD-L1 or anti-CTLA-4 therapy was permitted, and checkpoint inhibitors had been received by about 37% of dose-escalation patients. A male proportion of around 83% and a mean age of 60 years, ranging from roughly 23 to 85, were recorded for the dose-escalation cohort. Here is what the overall study found, with its caveats: Low levels of normalized T-cell clonal expansion were also seen in some patients who did not respond. At doses of 0.1 to 3.0 mg/kg, clonal expansion of both CD4+ and CD8+ T cells in blood was seen between baseline and week 6. Partial responders in the 0.1-3.0 mg/kg groups had among the lowest normalized peripheral clonal expansion, especially among CD8+ T cells. After ivuxolimab, expanded clones were on average more numerous among CD8+ T cells than among CD4+ T cells. Antigen specificity was not determined for the clonally expanded peripheral T cells.

For sequencing of the TCRbeta CDR3 region, genomic DNA was extracted from the sorted cells. The immunoSEQ Assay was used to sequence the TCRbeta CDR3 regions. The immuneACCESS repertoire file appears here via TCRdb, limited to in-frame rearrangements. These files lack a portion of the clones; in checked studies, under half of the deficit traces to unresolved V genes, and the cause of the others is not known. The sample table contains under 80,000 clones; only one count was recorded for 70% to 90% of them. The top ten clones comprise 2% to 2.5% of the sample. From its cysteine to its phenylalanine, the CDR3 spans 15 amino acids. The kept DNA is CDR3 alone, 45 bases in frame from the first base. Compared with germline, V lacks 0 bases and J lacks 3 bases; bases without a gene match: 4. The CDR1 and CDR2 encoded by the germline V gene are SGHRS and YFSETQ.

This chain is built from TRBV5-1 and TRBJ2-7; 9 middle bases align to TRBD2. Source: CD4+ or CD8+ T cells sorted from blood, taken in a trial of the OX40 agonist ivuxolimab. The sequence was obtained from an adult with an advanced solid tumor such as melanoma, head and neck, liver or kidney cancer. The CDR3 region: CASSLVAGGFYEQYF. The DNA sequence follows: TGCGCCAGCAGCTTGGTCGCGGGAGGGTTCTACGAGCAGTACTTC.